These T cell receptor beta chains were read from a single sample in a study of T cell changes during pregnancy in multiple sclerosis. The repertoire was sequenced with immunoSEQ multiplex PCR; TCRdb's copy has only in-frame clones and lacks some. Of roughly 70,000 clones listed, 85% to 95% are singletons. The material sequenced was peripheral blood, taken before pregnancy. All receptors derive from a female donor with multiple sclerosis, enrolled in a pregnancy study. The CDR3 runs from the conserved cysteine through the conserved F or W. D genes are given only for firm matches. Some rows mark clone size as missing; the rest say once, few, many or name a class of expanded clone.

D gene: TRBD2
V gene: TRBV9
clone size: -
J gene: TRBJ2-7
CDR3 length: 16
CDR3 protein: CASSAAPLAGVNEQYF
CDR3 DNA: TGTGCCAGCAGCGCCGCCCCACTAGCGGGAGTAAACGAGCAGTACTTC

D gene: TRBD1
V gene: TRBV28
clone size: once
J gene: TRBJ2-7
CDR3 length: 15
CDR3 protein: CASSFGDRPSYEQYF
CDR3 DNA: TGTGCCAGCAGTTTTGGGGACAGGCCCTCCTACGAGCAGTACTTC

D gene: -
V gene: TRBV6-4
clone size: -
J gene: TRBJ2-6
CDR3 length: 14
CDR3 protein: CASSELSGANVLTF
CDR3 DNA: TGTGCCAGCAGTGAACTCTCTGGGGCCAACGTCCTGACTTTC

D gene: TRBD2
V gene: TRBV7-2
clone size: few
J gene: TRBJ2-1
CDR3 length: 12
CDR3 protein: CASSQRTSRQFF
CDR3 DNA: TGTGCCAGCAGTCAGCGGACTAGTCGGCAGTTCTTC

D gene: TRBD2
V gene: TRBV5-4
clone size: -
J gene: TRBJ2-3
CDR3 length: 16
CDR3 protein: CASSSDAGGPGDTQYF
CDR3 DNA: TGTGCCAGCAGCTCGGATGCGGGAGGGCCAGGGGATACGCAGTATTTT

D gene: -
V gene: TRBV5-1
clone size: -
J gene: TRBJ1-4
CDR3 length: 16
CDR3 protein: CASSSGKGVINEKLFF
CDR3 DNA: TGCGCCAGCAGCAGTGGAAAGGGGGTGATAAATGAAAAACTGTTTTTT

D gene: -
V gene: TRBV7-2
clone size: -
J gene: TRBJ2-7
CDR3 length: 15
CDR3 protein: CASSLEAGESYEQYF
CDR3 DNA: TGTGCCAGCAGCTTAGAAGCAGGGGAATCCTACGAGCAGTACTTC

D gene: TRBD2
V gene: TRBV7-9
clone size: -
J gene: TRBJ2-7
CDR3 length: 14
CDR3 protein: CASRPAGGAREQYF
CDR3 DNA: TGTGCCAGCAGACCAGCGGGGGGGGCGAGGGAGCAGTACTTC

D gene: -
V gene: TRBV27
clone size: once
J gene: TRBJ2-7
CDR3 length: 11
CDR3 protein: CASSWGDEQYF
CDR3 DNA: TGTGCCAGCAGTTGGGGGGATGAGCAGTACTTC

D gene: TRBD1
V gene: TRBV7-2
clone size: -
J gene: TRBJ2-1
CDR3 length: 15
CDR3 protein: CASSDFGQGIGEQFF
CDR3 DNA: TGTGCCAGCAGCGACTTCGGACAGGGAATCGGTGAGCAGTTCTTC

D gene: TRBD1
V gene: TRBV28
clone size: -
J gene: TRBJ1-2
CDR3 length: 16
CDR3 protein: CASSSSGTGIGLGYTF
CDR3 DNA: TGTGCCAGCAGCTCATCTGGGACAGGGATTGGTCTAGGCTACACCTTC

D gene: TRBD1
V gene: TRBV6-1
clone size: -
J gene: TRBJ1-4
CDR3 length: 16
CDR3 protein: CASSETTGQGNEKLFF
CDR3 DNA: TGTGCCAGCAGTGAAACCACGGGACAGGGAAATGAAAAACTGTTTTTT

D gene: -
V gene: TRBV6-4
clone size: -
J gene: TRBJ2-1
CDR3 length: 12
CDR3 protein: CASSEGSNEQFF
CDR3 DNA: TGTGCCAGCAGTGAAGGGAGTAATGAGCAGTTCTTC

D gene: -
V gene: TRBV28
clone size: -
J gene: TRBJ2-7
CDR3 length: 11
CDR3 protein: CASSKNREQYF
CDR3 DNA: TGTGCCAGCAGCAAAAACAGGGAGCAGTACTTC

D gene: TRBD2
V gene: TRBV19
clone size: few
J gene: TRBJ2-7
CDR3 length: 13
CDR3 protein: CASRASGGYEQYF
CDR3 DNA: TGTGCCAGTAGGGCGAGCGGGGGTTACGAGCAGTACTTC

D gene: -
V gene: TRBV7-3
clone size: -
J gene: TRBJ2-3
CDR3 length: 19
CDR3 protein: CASSLSPLSYGEPLGTQYF
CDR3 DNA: TGTGCCAGCAGCTTAAGTCCCCTCTCCTACGGGGAGCCTTTGGGTACGCAGTATTTT

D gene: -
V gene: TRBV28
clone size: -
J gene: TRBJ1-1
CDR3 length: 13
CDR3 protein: CASTFSLNTEAFF
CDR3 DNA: TGTGCCAGCACCTTCAGTCTTAACACTGAAGCTTTCTTT

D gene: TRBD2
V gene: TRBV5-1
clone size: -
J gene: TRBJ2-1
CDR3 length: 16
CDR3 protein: CASSLTGTSGNNEQFF
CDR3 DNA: TGCGCCAGCAGCTTGACCGGGACTAGCGGGAATAATGAGCAGTTCTTC

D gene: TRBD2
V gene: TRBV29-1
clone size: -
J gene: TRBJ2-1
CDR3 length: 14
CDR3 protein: CSVRSGRTYNEQFF
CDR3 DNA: TGCAGCGTTCGTAGCGGGCGCACCTACAATGAGCAGTTCTTC

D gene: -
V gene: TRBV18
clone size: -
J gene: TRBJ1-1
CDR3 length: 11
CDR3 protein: CASSPSREAFF
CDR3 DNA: TGTGCCAGCTCACCGAGTAGAGAAGCTTTCTTT

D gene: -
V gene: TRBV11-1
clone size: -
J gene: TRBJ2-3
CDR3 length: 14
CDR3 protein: CASSLTSYTDTQYF
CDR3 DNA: TGTGCCAGCAGCTTAACTAGCTACACAGATACGCAGTATTTT

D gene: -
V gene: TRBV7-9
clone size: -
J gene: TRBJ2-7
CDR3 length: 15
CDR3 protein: CASSLLAEGSYEQYF
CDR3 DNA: TGTGCCAGCAGCTTACTAGCCGAGGGCTCCTACGAGCAGTACTTC

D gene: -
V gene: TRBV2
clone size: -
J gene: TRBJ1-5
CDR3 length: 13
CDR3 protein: CASTQETNQPQHF
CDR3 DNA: TGTGCCAGCACCCAAGAGACTAATCAGCCCCAGCATTTT

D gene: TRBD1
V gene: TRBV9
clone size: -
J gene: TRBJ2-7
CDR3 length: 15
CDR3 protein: CASSVRGDSHYEQYF
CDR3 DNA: TGTGCCAGCAGCGTTAGAGGGGACAGTCACTACGAGCAGTACTTC

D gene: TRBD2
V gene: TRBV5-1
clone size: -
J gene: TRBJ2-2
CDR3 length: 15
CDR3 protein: CASSWVAGITGELFF
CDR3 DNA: TGCGCCAGCAGCTGGGTAGCGGGAATCACCGGGGAGCTGTTTTTT

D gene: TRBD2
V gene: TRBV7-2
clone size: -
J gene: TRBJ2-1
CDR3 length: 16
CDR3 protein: CASSLTGTSPYNEQFF
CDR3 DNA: TGTGCCAGCAGCTTAACCGGGACTAGCCCGTACAATGAGCAGTTCTTC

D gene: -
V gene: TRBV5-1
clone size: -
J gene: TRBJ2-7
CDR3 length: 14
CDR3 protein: CASSLGGNGNEQYF
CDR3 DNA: TGCGCCAGCAGCTTGGGCGGGAACGGAAACGAGCAGTACTTC

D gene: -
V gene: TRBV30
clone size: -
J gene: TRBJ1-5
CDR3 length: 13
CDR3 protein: CAWSVKGNQPQHF
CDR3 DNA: TGTGCCTGGAGTGTAAAGGGGAATCAGCCCCAGCATTTT

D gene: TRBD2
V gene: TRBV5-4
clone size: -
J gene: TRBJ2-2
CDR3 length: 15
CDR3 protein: CASRKTSGVTGELFF
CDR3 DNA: TGTGCCAGCAGAAAGACTAGCGGGGTCACCGGGGAGCTGTTTTTT

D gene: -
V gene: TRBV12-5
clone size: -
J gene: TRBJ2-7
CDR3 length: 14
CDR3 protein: CASGITGGVGEQYF
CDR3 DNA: TGTGCTAGTGGTATTACAGGGGGGGTAGGCGAGCAGTACTTC

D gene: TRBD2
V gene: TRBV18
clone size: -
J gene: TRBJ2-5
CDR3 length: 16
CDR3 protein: CASSPDSGSFPKTQYF
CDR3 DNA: TGTGCCAGCTCACCAGATAGCGGGAGCTTTCCAAAGACCCAGTACTTC

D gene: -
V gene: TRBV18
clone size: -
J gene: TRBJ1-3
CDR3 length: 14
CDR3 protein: CASSPLGDGNTIYF
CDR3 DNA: TGTGCCAGCTCACCCCTGGGAGATGGAAACACCATATATTTT

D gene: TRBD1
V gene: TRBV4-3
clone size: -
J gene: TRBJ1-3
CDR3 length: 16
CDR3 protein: CASSHQGDHSGNTIYF
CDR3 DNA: TGCGCCAGCAGCCACCAGGGGGATCACTCTGGAAACACCATATATTTT

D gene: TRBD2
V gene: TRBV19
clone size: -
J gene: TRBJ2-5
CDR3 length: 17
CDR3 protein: CASSIALLAGGFETQYF
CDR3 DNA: TGTGCCAGTAGTATCGCATTACTAGCGGGAGGCTTCGAGACCCAGTACTTC

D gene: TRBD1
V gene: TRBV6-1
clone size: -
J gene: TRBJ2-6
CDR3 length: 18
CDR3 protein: CASSDGQGWPSGANVLTF
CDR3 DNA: TGTGCCAGCAGTGACGGACAGGGGTGGCCCTCTGGGGCCAACGTCCTGACTTTC

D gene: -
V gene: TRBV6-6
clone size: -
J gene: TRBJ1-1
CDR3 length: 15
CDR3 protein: CASSYSIPGSTEAFF
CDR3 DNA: TGTGCCAGCAGTTACTCGATTCCCGGGTCCACTGAAGCTTTCTTT

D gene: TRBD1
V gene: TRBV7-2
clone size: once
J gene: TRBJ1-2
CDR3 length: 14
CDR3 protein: CASSLGQGARGYTF
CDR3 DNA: TGTGCCAGCAGCTTAGGACAGGGGGCCCGTGGCTACACCTTC

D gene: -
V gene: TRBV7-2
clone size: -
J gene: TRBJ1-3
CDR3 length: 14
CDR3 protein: CASSFGASGNTIYF
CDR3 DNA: TGTGCCAGCAGCTTTGGGGCGAGTGGAAACACCATATATTTT

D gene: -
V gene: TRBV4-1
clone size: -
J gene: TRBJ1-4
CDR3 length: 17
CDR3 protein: CASSQGQGASPNEKLFF
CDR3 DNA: TGCGCCAGCAGCCAAGGCCAAGGGGCCAGTCCAAATGAAAAACTGTTTTTT

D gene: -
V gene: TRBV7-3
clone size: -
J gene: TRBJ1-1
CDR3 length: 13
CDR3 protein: CASSLGGGTEAFF
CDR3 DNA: TGTGCCAGCAGCTTAGGGGGGGGCACTGAAGCTTTCTTT

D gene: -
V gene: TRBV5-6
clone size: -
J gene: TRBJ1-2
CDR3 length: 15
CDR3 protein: CASSLLGRDLYGYTF
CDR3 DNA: TGTGCCAGCAGCTTACTGGGCAGGGATCTGTATGGCTACACCTTC